This note documents a single TCR beta chain sequence. This clone has only one observation. What this receptor recognizes is not known. Per-base quality was not reported, and no clone a single base away is much larger than it. This specimen belongs to a study of shared clonotypes between healthy human individuals (dated by TCRdb to about 2020). Regarding the complete study: A few men and two women, aged 18 to 49 years, made up the cohort. The study deeply sequenced blood TCR repertoires of about 5 healthy adults to estimate repertoire size and the extent of clonotype sharing between individuals. Per donor, three plates each were used for CD4 naive and CD4 memory, two for CD8 naive, and one for CD8 memory. Different laboratories and diverse techniques were used to prepare libraries and sequence TCR repertoires, to increase sequencing depth and limit assay-specific biases. Between about 0.85 and 8.9 billion PBMCs per donor were obtained by leukapheresis. General study outcomes and caveats: Pairwise subsampling indicated that sequencing depth was expected to affect the degree of clonotype sharing among donors. Naive subsets generally had larger estimated clonotype richness than memory subsets. Compared with non-shared clonotypes, clonotypes shared by all four sorted-subset donors had higher generation probabilities. The small number of donors limited the genetic and exposure-history diversity represented. Across several donors, around 5% of naive CD4, 3.5% of naive CD8, around 2.5% of memory CD4, and roughly 0.41% of memory CD8 clonotypes were shared. Only blood was sampled, and tissue TCR repertoires likely differ from those in blood. Even with the large sequencing depth, rarefaction of the sorted-subset datasets indicated that sequencing was incomplete.

The donors were healthy, HIV-negative adults with no recently reported acute infections or vaccinations. Every donor was a Caucasian adult residing in Nashville, Tennessee, USA. CD4+ T cells were enriched by magnetic negative selection, after which naive cells were positively selected on CD45RA and the negative fraction was taken as the memory subset. Blood was collected by leukapheresis, and PBMCs were isolated by Ficoll-Histopaque density gradient centrifugation and then cryopreserved in liquid nitrogen vapor phase. Analytical flow cytometry was used to check the purity and quantity of each magnetically sorted T cell population. Genomic DNA was isolated from each sorted fraction and quantified by UV absorbance on a Nanodrop 2000c. V and J are trimmed by 1 base and 3 bases, and the gene matches miss 6 bases of the junction. The germline V gene (reference sequence) sets CDR1 to GTSNPN and CDR2 to SVGIG. Inclusive of the bounding cysteine and phenylalanine, the CDR3 is 14 residues long. CDR3 DNA is the only sequence kept; it has 42 bases, read in frame from the first base.

Using the deep immunoSEQ assay, multiplex PCR amplified TCR CDR3 regions from genomic DNA. For each cell subset, the extracted genomic DNA was distributed evenly across all wells of several immunoSEQ 96-well plates, and each plate served as one replicate. For sorted subsets, each replicate PCR was loaded with around 200 ng genomic DNA, equivalent to approximately 27,000 T cell genomes. Purified libraries were measured with a Qubit 3.0 fluorometer, size-checked on a Bioanalyzer 2100, and measured again with the KAPA Library Quantification kit. Every immunoSEQ 96-well plate was sequenced on a dedicated single-read 150-cycle Illumina NextSeq 550 flow cell. For the original study's pipeline: Because the immunoSEQ output held only junctional sequences and lacked quality scores, the filtering could not match the filtering applied to full-length reads. To assign V/J genes and CDR3, sequences were annotated using PyIR, a Python wrapper for IgBLAST v1.9, with IMGT germline references. Reads were removed for weak V/J assignments (E-value above 1e-6), missing CDR3, stop codons, out-of-frame junctions, or ambiguous translated residues. V3J clonotypes were defined as sequences sharing an identical inferred V gene, J gene, and CDR3 amino acid sequence. Percentage overlap between repertoires was computed as shared unique clonotypes divided by the size of the smaller repertoire. Repertoire richness was assessed with RTK rarefaction, the Chao1 estimator, and Recon v2.1 estimates of unobserved clonotypes. OLGA was used to compute generation probabilities for all TCRbeta clonotypes that the gDNA method yielded from a handful of donors. Imported from immuneACCESS, the table was reduced by TCRdb to in-frame sequences with V and J called. These copies leave out some clones; in studies compared against another copy, an unresolved V gene accounts for under half, and the cause of the remainder is not known. That table furnishes V, J and clone size, whereas the DNA furnished D and trimming. This sample comprises 800,000 to 1,200,000 clones, about 80% of them detected only once. 0.5% to 0.6% of the sample is taken by the ten largest.

The V and J genes are TRBV30 and TRBJ2-7; 7 junctional bases match TRBD1. The origin of this receptor is a man aged 18 to 30 in good health. Some clones in this sample may be carry-over from other donors' samples. Specimen: memory CD4+ T cells from PBMCs. The cell subset or site label, as the study defines it: CD45RA-negative fraction. The CDR3 reads as follows: CAWSGTGPFYEQYF. Read as DNA, the sequence is TGTGCCTGGAGTGGGACAGGCCCGTTCTACGAGCAGTACTTC.